Each of the 30 T cell receptor beta chains below was sequenced from the same sample in a study of T-cell memory formation after mild COVID-19. TCRdb re-derived calls from the 5' RACE reads in MiXCR, one entry per CDR3 protein. The sample yields about 190,000 distinct CDR3 sequences, about 22% seen once. Sequenced material: PBMCs or a T cell subset sorted from them (not recorded which). These receptors were taken from an adult woman who had mild COVID-19 (a few samples of this study predate the infection). Cell type and time point are not known.

This sequence joins TRBV20-1 and TRBJ1-5; TRBD1 matches at 8 bases. There are 15 residues in the CDR3. From germline, CDR1 is DFQATT and CDR2 SNEGSKA (reference sequence). Trimming cost V 6 bases and J 1 base; bases outside gene matches: 8. CDR3 coding DNA: TGCAGTGCAAGCCCGGACAGGGAGAGCAATCAGCCCCAGCATTTT. The encoded protein is CSASPDRESNQPQHF.

This clonotype was counted a few times. The rearrangement uses TRBV25-1 and TRBJ1-2, with a tentative D call TRBD1 (5 bases). Germline V gene data show CDR1 as MGHDK and CDR2 as SYGVNS. The ends were cut back, 10 bases at V and 2 bases at J, with 17 bases in the middle. CDR3 size: 14 residues. This CDR3 reads CATSGQGENYGYTF. CDR3 sequence (DNA): TGTGCCACATCCGGGCAGGGAGAAAACTATGGCTACACCTTC.

This rearrangement joins TRBV12-3 or TRBV12-4 to TRBJ1-5; the D gene is possibly TRBD1 (6 bases). The CDR3 contains 15 residues. V lost 8 bases and J 0 bases, leaving 14 bases between the germline ends. The CDR3 nucleotides are TGTGCCAGCCAGGACAGTGTCTATAGCAATCAGCCCCAGCATTTT. As protein: CASQDSVYSNQPQHF.

V is TRBV6-2 or TRBV6-3 and J is TRBJ2-6, with D possibly matching TRBD1 (6 bases). V lost 6 bases and J lost 0, with 12 bases in between. Per germline, CDR1 MNHEY and CDR2 SVGEGT. The CDR3 is 16 residues long. CDR3 protein: CASRGGTNSGANVLTF. In DNA, the CDR3 is TGTGCCAGCAGGGGTGGGACAAACTCTGGGGCCAACGTCCTGACTTTC.

The CDR3 is CASSLEAVAGPSSYEQYF. Here the CDR3 DNA reads TGTGCCAGCAGCTTAGAAGCCGTAGCGGGCCCCAGCTCCTACGAGCAGTACTTC. J is TRBJ2-7 and V is TRBV7-6; 7 nucleotides line up with TRBD2. The CDR3 totals 18 residues. Germline V gives CDR1 SGHVS, CDR2 FNYEAQ. V dropped 1 base and J dropped 0; count of bases not matched to a gene: 12. The variable domain in full, with the rest retrieved from reference TRBV7-6 and TRBJ2-7, is GAGVSQSPRYKVTKRGQDVALRCDPISGHVSLYWYRQALGQGPEFLTYFNYEAQQDKSGLPNDRFSAERPEGSISTLTIQRTEQRDSAMYRCASSLEAVAGPSSYEQYFGPGTRLTVT.

This clonotype appeared once. The V gene is TRBV11-2, the J gene TRBJ1-1; D is ambiguous. This CDR3 comprises 15 residues. CDR1 and CDR2 (germline): SGHAT, FQNNGV. With 4 bases removed from V and 7 bases from J, the gap between germline ends came to 19 bases. The chain's CDR3 is CASSSYLGETLEAFF. CDR3 coding DNA: TGTGCCAGCAGCTCTTATCTTGGGGAGACACTTGAAGCTTTCTTT.

This clonotype was detected only a few times. This sequence joins TRBV7-9 and TRBJ2-7; maybe TRBD1 (5 bases). Between the trimmed V and J ends, which lost 1 base and 3 bases, there was a span of 7 bases. CDR3 length: 13 amino acids. From germline, CDR1 is SEHNR and CDR2 FQNEAQ (reference sequence). The CDR3 DNA reads as TGTGCCAGCAGCTTAGGGACATTCTACGAGCAGTACTTC. It encodes CASSLGTFYEQYF.

This clonotype was found a few times. The chain employs TRBV20-1 and TRBJ2-7; D unclear. Germline loops: CDR1 DFQATT, CDR2 SNEGSKA (reference sequence). The CDR3 is 14 residues long. Trimming took 0 bases from V and 0 from J, leaving 9 bases between them. The CDR3, as DNA: TGCAGTGCTAGAGATCCTGACACCTCCTACGAGCAGTACTTC. This codes for CSARDPDTSYEQYF.

The rearrangement links TRBV19 to TRBJ2-2; 11 positions agree with TRBD2. Trimming removed 7 bases from V and 6 bases from J; junction bases left unmatched: 10. The V gene's germline CDR1 is LNHDA and CDR2 SQIVND (reference sequence). CDR3 length: 16 residues. The CDR3 is CASTIYTSGSSGELFF. The CDR3 bases are TGTGCCAGTACCATATACACTAGCGGGAGTTCCGGGGAGCTGTTTTTT.

The chain joins TRBV21-1 to TRBJ1-5. TRBV21-1 is a pseudogene segment. The CDR3 spans 18 residues. Here the CDR3 reads CASSKHEAGEDSNQPQHF. The CDR3 coding sequence is TGTGCCAGCAGCAAACACGAGGCGGGGGAGGATAGCAATCAGCCCCAGCATTTT.

V gene TRBV28 combines with J gene TRBJ2-7; D not certain. Germline V gene data show CDR1 as MDHEN and CDR2 as SYDVKM. The CDR3 extends over 12 amino acids. The V gene lost 8 bases and the J gene lost 5 bases, with 13 bases spanning the gap. CDR3: CASSLESNEQYF. Written as DNA, the CDR3 is TGTGCCAGCTCCTTGGAGTCGAACGAGCAGTACTTC.

In its sample, this clonotype was seen a few times. J is TRBJ1-1 and V is TRBV12-3 or TRBV12-4, with 10 bases matching TRBD1. Unmatched junction bases numbered 3, after V lost 3 bases and J lost 11 bases. There are 12 residues in the CDR3. CDR3 DNA: TGTGCCAGCAGTTTCGGGACAGGGGACGCTTTCTTT. Its translation: CASSFGTGDAFF.

This rearrangement joins TRBV4-3 to TRBJ2-1, with 12 bases aligning to TRBD2. Germline V CDR1 and CDR2: LGHNA, YSLEER. The CDR3 covers 16 residues. V lost 6 bases and J lost 6; bases outside the gene matches: 9. The CDR3 protein is CASSPGTSGHGNEQFF. The CDR3 DNA reads as TGCGCCAGCAGTCCCGGGACTAGCGGGCATGGCAATGAGCAGTTCTTC.

The sample holds a few counts of this clonotype. The chain combines TRBV7-9 with TRBJ2-7, with D tentatively TRBD2 (6 bases). CDR3 length: 13 amino acids. With 11 bases removed from V and 0 bases from J, the gap between germline ends came to 14 bases. Germline CDR1 reads SEHNR; CDR2 reads FQNEAQ (reference sequence). The CDR3, as DNA: TGTGCCGGGGGGAGCCTAAGCTCCTACGAGCAGTACTTC. Amino acid sequence: CAGGSLSSYEQYF.

V usage is TRBV27 and J usage is TRBJ2-1, with D possibly TRBD2 on 5 matching bases. The CDR3 contains 11 residues. Between the trimmed V and J ends, which lost 4 bases and 10 bases, there was a span of 8 bases. Germline CDR1 is MNHEY and CDR2 is SMNVEV (reference sequence). The CDR3 DNA reads as TGTGCCAGCAGTTACGGGGTGGAGCAGTTCTTC. Translation gives CASSYGVEQFF.

A note on this clonotype: Because the CDR3 is missing its conserved closing phenylalanine or tryptophan, this is likely a read error. The chain joins TRBV6-5 to TRBJ2-5; D perhaps matches TRBD2 (6 bases). The CDR3 runs to 14 residues. Germline-derived CDR1 and CDR2 are MNHEY and SVGAGI. Trimming shortened V by 5 bases and J by 5 bases, and 15 bases separated the two germline ends. The CDR3 coding sequence is TGTGCCAGCAGTGACCGCGGGACCTTGGAGACCCAGTACTTA. This translates into CASSDRGTLETQYL.

The chain links TRBV4-1 to TRBJ2-3; D ambiguous. Germline CDR1 reads MGHRA; CDR2 reads YSYEKL. V lost 0 bases, J lost 6 bases, and 10 bases lay in between. The CDR3 runs to 14 residues. The CDR3 here is CASSQDQTSDTQYF. DNA for the CDR3: TGCGCCAGCAGCCAAGATCAAACCTCGGATACGCAGTATTTT.

The chain uses TRBV6-2 or TRBV6-3 and TRBJ1-2, with D uncertain. The length of the CDR3 is 11 residues. The V end was cut by 4 bases, the J end by 6 bases, with 6 bases between. The germline V gene encodes CDR1 MNHEY and CDR2 SVGEGT. CDR3 sequence reads: CASSWGNGYTF. CDR3 coding DNA: TGTGCCAGCAGTTGGGGTAATGGCTACACCTTC.

This chain uses TRBV20-1 with TRBJ2-1; 10 nucleotides align to TRBD2. Trimming took 3 bases from V and 4 from J; bases not matched to a gene: 6. CDR3 size: 15 residues. CDR1 DFQATT and CDR2 SNEGSKA come from the germline V gene (reference sequence). The CDR3 protein is CSASTSGALYNEQFF. The CDR3, as DNA: TGCAGTGCTAGTACTAGCGGGGCCCTTTACAATGAGCAGTTCTTC.

CDR3 region: CASSPLTKNIQYF. CDR3 DNA: TGTGCCAGCAGCCCACTAACCAAAAACATTCAGTACTTC. This rearrangement joins TRBV7-9 to TRBJ2-4; D not certain. Germline V gene sequence: CDR1 SEHNR, CDR2 FQNEAQ (reference sequence). With 5 bases removed from V and 2 bases from J, the gap between germline ends came to 7 bases. This CDR3 has 13 residues. The full variable domain, its missing parts supplied by reference TRBV7-9 and TRBJ2-4, is DTGVSQNPRHKITKRGQNVTFRCDPISEHNRLYWYRQTLGQGPEFLTYFQNEAQLEKSRLLSDRFSAERPKGSFSTLEIQRTEQGDSAMYLCASSPLTKNIQYFGAGTRLSVL.

The V gene is TRBV7-6, the J gene TRBJ2-1; 8 bases fit TRBD2. V was clipped by 1 base and J by 7 bases; unmatched bases: 3. This CDR3 has 14 residues. Germline V gene sequence: CDR1 SGHVS, CDR2 FNYEAQ. The CDR3 DNA reads as TGTGCCAGCAGCTTAGAAGCGGGGGAGAATGAGCAGTTCTTC. This codes for CASSLEAGENEQFF.

The rearrangement uses TRBV12-3 or TRBV12-4 and TRBJ2-5, with 7 bases lining up with TRBD1. The CDR3 has 14 residues. Trimming at V came to 4 bases and at J to 5 bases, leaving 7 bases not matched to a gene. CDR3 nucleotides: TGTGCCAGCAGTTGGGACAGTTGGGGTGAGACCCAGTACTTC. Translating it yields CASSWDSWGETQYF.

The gene calls are TRBV9 and TRBJ2-1, with TRBD1 matching 7 bases. The CDR3 has 14 residues. Germline lookup yields CDR1 SGDLS and CDR2 YYNGEE. V trimming: 0 bases; J trimming: 5 bases; junction bases outside the gene matches: 2. The CDR3 DNA is TGTGCCAGCAGCGTAGAAGACAGGGACAATGAGCAGTTCTTC. Residues: CASSVEDRDNEQFF. Looking up the rest from reference TRBV9 and TRBJ2-1 gives the full variable domain: DSGVTQTPKHLITATGQRVTLRCSPRSGDLSVYWYQQSLDQGLQFLIQYYNGEERAKGNILERFSAQQFPDLHSELNLSSLELGDSALYFCASSVEDRDNEQFFGPGTRLTVL.

The chain has TRBV7-9 and TRBJ2-7, with TRBD1 identical over 10 bases. V was pared by 5 bases and J by 4 bases, with 8 bases of the junction left unmatched. This CDR3 comprises 15 residues. Looked up from germline, CDR1 is SEHNR and CDR2 is FQNEAQ (reference sequence). The CDR3 nucleotides are TGTGCCAGCAGCCCCGACAGGGGGCGAAAATACGAGCAGTACTTC. Amino acids: CASSPDRGRKYEQYF.

The table lists this clonotype with a few counts. V usage is TRBV7-9 and J usage is TRBJ2-7; possible D gene TRBD2, 6 bases. Per germline, CDR1 SEHNR and CDR2 FQNEAQ (reference sequence). V was cut by 4 bases and J by 1 base, with 17 bases left in between. The CDR3 length is 16 residues. The CDR3, as DNA: TGTGCCAGCAGCTCCTCTAGCGACCATAGATCCTACGAGCAGTACTTC. Translating it yields CASSSSSDHRSYEQYF.

The chain is built from TRBV6-6 and TRBJ1-1; maybe TRBD1 (5 bases). V dropped 2 bases and J dropped 10 bases, with 17 bases sitting between them. The CDR3 runs to 14 residues. The germline gives CDR1 MNHNY, CDR2 SVGAGI (reference sequence). The CDR3 nucleotides read TGTGCCAGCAGTTACGGGGGGTCCCGAGTTGGAGCTTTCTTT. Translating gives CASSYGGSRVGAFF.

This rearrangement joins TRBV13 to TRBJ1-2, with TRBD1 matching 9 bases. Germline trimming cut 5 bases from V and 4 bases from J; bases unmatched to any gene: 8. The CDR3 has 15 amino acids. The germline CDR1 and CDR2 sequences are PRHDT and FYEKMQ (reference sequence). In nucleotides, the CDR3 is TGTGCCAGCAGCCTTGGGACAGGGAGAACCTATGGCTACACCTTC. It specifies CASSLGTGRTYGYTF.

The genes are TRBV5-1 and TRBJ2-1; 12 bases align to TRBD2. V lost 3 bases and J lost 5; bases outside the gene matches: 12. Germline V gene lookup returns CDR1 SGHRS and CDR2 YFSETQ. This CDR3 is 18 amino acids long. CDR3 protein: CASSSGHLAGGPHNEQFF. The CDR3 DNA sequence: TGCGCCAGCAGCTCTGGCCACCTAGCGGGAGGGCCGCACAATGAGCAGTTCTTC.

The table lists this clonotype with a few counts. The chain uses TRBV4-3 and TRBJ2-1, with TRBD1 matching 11 bases. J lost 7 bases, V lost 3 bases, and 11 bases had no gene match. The germline gives CDR1 LGHNA, CDR2 YSLEER. The CDR3 covers 17 residues. The CDR3 nucleotides are TGCGCCAGCAGCCAGGGGACAGGGGGTTTGAGATGGAATGAGCAGTTCTTC. Translation: CASSQGTGGLRWNEQFF.

There are a few counts of this clonotype. The chain employs TRBV6-5 and TRBJ2-3, with 9 positions matching TRBD2. The CDR3 spans 15 residues. Germline V gives CDR1 MNHEY, CDR2 SVGAGI. V shed 11 bases, J shed 2 bases, and the junction held 11 bases outside the gene matches. The DNA for the CDR3 is TGTGCCTCCACCCCGCGGGGGGGGGACACAGATACGCAGTATTTT. Residues: CASTPRGGDTDTQYF.